A single sample is the source of the 11 T cell receptor beta chains below, sequenced in a study of blood T cell repertoires in COVID-19. Sequenced by immunoSEQ multiplex PCR; TCRdb stores in-frame clones only, minus some. The data contain 150,000 to 200,000 clones, 75% to 80% of them singletons. The sample taken for sequencing was peripheral blood. The receptors shown here come from a woman over 75 with acute or convalescent COVID-19.

The gene calls are TRBV24-1 and TRBJ2-5, with 10 bases lining up with TRBD1. V shed 4 bases and J 5 bases; nucleotides not matched to a gene: 6. The germline V gene has CDR1 KGHDR and CDR2 SFDVKD. This CDR3 comprises 15 residues. The CDR3 nucleotides read TGTGCCACCAGTGAGGCGGGACAGGGGATGGAGACCCAGTACTTC. Protein sequence: CATSEAGQGMETQYF.

V usage is TRBV6-1 and J usage is TRBJ1-1, with 7 positions matching TRBD1. The germline V gene has CDR1 MNHNS and CDR2 SASEGT. The length of the CDR3 is 16 residues. V trimming: 3 bases; J trimming: 1 base; junction bases outside the gene matches: 8. DNA for the CDR3: TGTGCCAGCAGTGATCCCCCGGGACAGAGGAACACTGAAGCTTTCTTT. This codes for CASSDPPGQRNTEAFF.

The V call is TRBV24-1, the J call TRBJ2-5; 10 nucleotides agree with TRBD1. Trimming took 7 bases from V and 5 from J; bases not matched to a gene: 9. The CDR3 has 15 residues. From germline, CDR1 is KGHDR and CDR2 SFDVKD. As DNA, the CDR3 is TGTGCCACCAGCATGCGGGACAGGGGCTGGGAGACCCAGTACTTC. This translates into CATSMRDRGWETQYF.

The chain couples TRBV14 to TRBJ2-1, with D perhaps TRBD2 (5 bases). V lost 4 bases to trimming and J lost 7 bases, with 26 bases between them. CDR1 and CDR2 (germline): SGHDN, FVKESK. The CDR3 runs to 18 residues. This CDR3 reads CASSRSGRGQAFLNEQFF. The CDR3 DNA follows: TGTGCCAGCAGCCGATCTGGGCGAGGGCAGGCTTTTTTGAATGAGCAGTTCTTC.

The J gene is TRBJ1-1, the V gene TRBV6-2 or TRBV6-3; no firm D call. This CDR3 spans 13 amino acids. Germline CDR1 and CDR2: MNHEY and SVGEGT. With 4 bases removed from V and 4 bases from J, the gap between germline ends came to 10 bases. As DNA, the CDR3 is TGTGCCAGCAGTTCAGAGGTAGGCACTGAAGCTTTCTTT. This codes for CASSSEVGTEAFF.

DNA of the CDR3: TGTGCCAGCAGCTTAGACGTTAGCGGGGGCGAGCAGTTCTTC. Amino acids: CASSLDVSGGEQFF. This chain connects TRBV7-3 to TRBJ2-1; 9 nucleotides align to TRBD2. Germline CDR1 is SGHTA and CDR2 is FQGTGA. The junction had 6 bases not matched to a gene; V was cut back by 2 bases and J by 10 bases. There are 14 residues in the CDR3.

J is TRBJ1-1 and V is TRBV6-5; TRBD1 aligns across 10 bases. From germline, CDR1 is MNHEY and CDR2 SVGAGI. The CDR3 runs 15 residues. Trimming took 7 bases from V and 5 from J; bases not matched to a gene: 10. CDR3 bases: TGTGCCAGCACCGAATGGGGGACAGGGGTTACTGAAGCTTTCTTT. It specifies CASTEWGTGVTEAFF.

The chain recombines TRBV24-1 with TRBJ2-3; D remains ambiguous. Between the trimmed V and J ends, which lost 3 bases and 2 bases, there was a span of 5 bases. The CDR3 is 13 amino acids. The germline CDR1 and CDR2 sequences are KGHDR and SFDVKD. The CDR3 nucleotides are TGTGCCACCAGTGATCCTCTCACAGATACGCAGTATTTT. The encoded protein is CATSDPLTDTQYF.

The chain joins TRBV12-3 or TRBV12-4 to TRBJ1-2; maybe TRBD1 (6 bases). V lost 3 bases and J 6 bases, leaving 11 bases between the germline ends. The CDR3 is made up of 13 amino acids. The CDR3 is CASSLRGFHGYTF. The DNA of the CDR3 is TGTGCCAGCAGTTTGAGGGGGTTTCATGGCTACACCTTC.

The chain couples TRBV5-6 to TRBJ2-2; weak D call: TRBD1 (6 bases). V was trimmed by 4 bases and J by 1 base, leaving 11 bases between them. This CDR3 has 15 amino acids. From germline, CDR1 is SGHDT and CDR2 YYEEEE. CDR3: CASSPLTGNTGELFF. CDR3 coding DNA: TGTGCCAGCAGCCCGCTGACAGGGAACACCGGGGAGCTGTTTTTT.

The chain employs TRBV10-3 and TRBJ2-3, with 7 bases that match TRBD2. CDR1 is ENHRY and CDR2 is SYGVKD in the germline V gene. The CDR3 sequence is 13 residues long. V lost 3 bases, J lost 3 bases, and 0 bases stayed unmatched. The CDR3 DNA reads TGTGCCATCAGTGAAGCGGGAACAGATACGCAGTATTTT. Its protein product is CAISEAGTDTQYF.